Shown below are 10 T cell receptor beta chains from a single sample sequenced in a study of Tregs in tolerant kidney transplant recipients. TCRdb keeps only in-frame clones here, not all; method: immunoSEQ multiplex PCR. The sample has some 240,000 clones; roughly 80% are singletons. The specimen was CD4+ T cells from blood. These receptors all come from a human donor in good health.

The chain couples TRBV19 to TRBJ2-1, with 10 nucleotides matching TRBD2. In germline, CDR1 is LNHDA, CDR2 SQIVND (reference sequence). This CDR3 comprises 17 residues. V was clipped by 5 bases and J by 8 bases; unmatched bases: 15. DNA of the CDR3: TGTGCCAGTAGTCCGCAGGGGGGCAGCGGGAGGGTTCATGAGCAGTTCTTC. Protein: CASSPQGGSGRVHEQFF. The variable domain in full, completed from reference TRBV19 and TRBJ2-1, reads DGGITQSPKYLFRKEGQNVTLSCEQNLNHDAMYWYRQDPGQGLRLIYYSQIVNDFQKGDIAEGYSVSREKKESFPLTVTSAQKNPTAFYLCASSPQGGSGRVHEQFFGPGTRLTVL.

Concerning this clone itself: At the DNA level, this CDR3 is encoded by other sequences in the same sample as well. J is TRBJ1-6 and V is TRBV7-8; D is unclear. The CDR3 is 14 amino acids. Germline V gives CDR1 SGHVS, CDR2 FQNEAQ. Trimming took 5 bases from V and 0 from J, leaving 5 bases between them. The CDR3 DNA is TGTGCCAGCAGCCGGGGCTCCTATAATTCACCCCTCCACTTT. Its translation: CASSRGSYNSPLHF.

The rearrangement joins TRBV7-8 to TRBJ1-1, with TRBD1 matching over 9 bases. With V trimmed by 5 bases and J by 10 bases, 8 bases remained unmatched. The CDR3 has 13 residues. CDR1 is SGHVS, CDR2 FQNEAQ, per germline. CDR3 in amino acids: CASSHTGGQRAFF. As DNA, the CDR3 is TGTGCCAGCAGCCATACAGGGGGCCAGCGAGCTTTCTTT.

The V call is TRBV5-4, the J call TRBJ2-7; D is unclear. Per the germline V gene, CDR1 is SGHNT and CDR2 is YYREEE (reference sequence). This CDR3 spans 13 amino acids. Trimming removed 2 bases from V and 4 bases from J, with 10 bases in between. The CDR3 spells CASSFQVGYEQYF. CDR3 bases: TGTGCCAGCAGCTTCCAGGTTGGGTACGAGCAGTACTTC.

DNA for the CDR3: TGTGCCAGCAGGGCAGACCAGAGCACAGATACGCAGTATTTT. This encodes CASRADQSTDTQYF. The V gene is TRBV2, the J gene TRBJ2-3; D gene unclear. V lost 6 bases to trimming and J lost 0 bases, with 10 bases between them. The CDR3 runs to 14 residues. Germline V CDR1 and CDR2: SNHLY, FYNNEI.

The chain combines TRBV6-6 with TRBJ1-4; no clear D. Trimming cost V 6 bases and J 8 bases, with 10 bases left between them. CDR3 length: 12 amino acids. Looked up from germline, CDR1 is MNHNY and CDR2 is SVGAGI (reference sequence). As DNA, the CDR3 is TGTGCCAGCAGGAAGGGCGAAGAAAAACTGTTTTTT. It yields the protein CASRKGEEKLFF.

The chain recombines TRBV9 with TRBJ1-3; 10 bases agree with TRBD1. Germline-derived CDR1 and CDR2 are SGDLS and YYNGEE. This CDR3 has 15 amino acids. V was pared by 4 bases and J by 2 bases, with 3 bases of the junction left unmatched. Here the CDR3 DNA reads TGTGCCAGCAGCTCCGGGACAGGGGCTGGAAACACCATATATTTT. This gives the protein CASSSGTGAGNTIYF.

V gene TRBV5-6 combines with J gene TRBJ1-2; D not certain. The germline V gene encodes CDR1 SGHDT and CDR2 YYEEEE. The CDR3 is 13 residues long. With 2 bases removed from V and 2 bases from J, the gap between germline ends came to 7 bases. CDR3 sequence: CASSFNPNYGYTF. The CDR3, as DNA: TGTGCCAGCAGCTTTAACCCGAACTATGGCTACACCTTC.

V is TRBV7-9 and J is TRBJ2-7; 8 positions agree with TRBD2. Germline V gene lookup returns CDR1 SEHNR and CDR2 FQNEAQ (reference sequence). The CDR3 consists of 13 residues. J gave up 2 bases and V 5 bases, and 2 bases lay outside the gene matches. The CDR3 here is CASSPRGAYEQYF. The CDR3 DNA follows: TGTGCCAGCAGCCCGCGGGGGGCCTACGAGCAGTACTTC.

The chain joins TRBV30 to TRBJ2-3; maybe TRBD1 (5 bases). The V end was cut by 5 bases, the J end by 2 bases, with 11 bases between. Per germline, CDR1 GTSNPN and CDR2 SVGIG (reference sequence). CDR3 size: 13 residues. For the CDR3, the DNA is TGTGCCTGGGATAGGGGCATCACAGATACGCAGTATTTT. This sequence encodes CAWDRGITDTQYF.